Below are 28 T cell receptor beta chains sequenced from a single sample in a study of blood T cells in healthy people across ages. Alongside a J-beta primer mix, a sample-barcoded 5' primer served in a second PCR lasting roughly 7 to 11 cycles. TCRdb re-derived calls from the 5' RACE reads in MiXCR, one entry per CDR3 protein. The sample holds 1.8 million or so distinct CDR3 sequences, more than 35% seen once. Specimen: blood. All receptors derive from a human donor in good health.

This clonotype was seen only a few times. The chain is built from TRBV29-1 and TRBJ2-3; TRBD1 matches 7 bases. The CDR3 runs to 15 residues. Germline values: CDR1 SQVTM, CDR2 ANQGSEA. V lost 2 bases, J lost 2 bases, and 7 bases stayed unmatched. CDR3 amino acids: CSVEPQGTSTDTQYF. CDR3 sequence (DNA): TGCAGCGTTGAACCACAGGGGACCTCCACAGATACGCAGTATTTT.

The chain joins TRBV29-1 to TRBJ1-2; D gene ambiguous. Trimming took 6 bases from V and 4 from J, leaving 12 bases between them. The CDR3 consists of 12 residues. The germline CDR1 and CDR2 sequences are SQVTM and ANQGSEA. The CDR3 nucleotides read TGCAGCGTCAAGGTGTGGAGCTATGGCTACACCTTC. It specifies CSVKVWSYGYTF.

The V call is TRBV2, the J call TRBJ2-1; D unresolved. Trimming removed 7 bases at V and 5 bases at J, with 12 bases between. The CDR3 runs to 13 residues. Germline lookup yields CDR1 SNHLY and CDR2 FYNNEI. This CDR3 reads CASKTSRNNEQFF. CDR3 DNA: TGTGCCAGCAAGACAAGTCGAAACAATGAGCAGTTCTTC.

A few counts support this clonotype. The chain joins TRBV29-1 to TRBJ1-1; TRBD1 agrees at 9 bases. CDR1 and CDR2 (germline): SQVTM, ANQGSEA. V dropped 7 bases and J dropped 3; count of bases not matched to a gene: 12. The CDR3 sequence is 15 residues long. The DNA for the CDR3 is TGCAGCGCCCCAACAGGGGGCGGATTTGACACTGAAGCTTTCTTT. It encodes CSAPTGGGFDTEAFF.

J is TRBJ2-1 and V is TRBV28; 8 bases map to TRBD1. V trimming: 6 bases; J trimming: 1 base; junction bases outside the gene matches: 14. Per germline, CDR1 MDHEN and CDR2 SYDVKM. The CDR3 spans 18 residues. CDR3 coding DNA: TGTGCCAGCAGACCCCGGTGGGACAGGCTACCTTCCTACAATGAGCAGTTCTTC. This translates into CASRPRWDRLPSYNEQFF.

This clonotype occurred a few times. The chain uses TRBV20-1 and TRBJ1-1; tentatively, D is TRBD1 (6 bases). V shed 0 bases and J shed 0 bases, with 14 bases lying between them. The CDR3 consists of 16 residues. CDR1 DFQATT and CDR2 SNEGSKA come from the germline V gene (reference sequence). The CDR3 sequence is CSAREGQGFMNTEAFF. The CDR3 nucleotides are TGCAGTGCTAGAGAAGGCCAGGGGTTCATGAACACTGAAGCTTTCTTT.

A few counts support this clonotype. The V gene is TRBV7-9, the J gene TRBJ1-2, with 7 positions matching TRBD1. CDR1 SEHNR and CDR2 FQNEAQ come from the germline V gene (reference sequence). The J segment lost 4 bases and the V segment lost 5 bases, leaving 4 bases of the junction unmatched. The CDR3 has 13 residues. CDR3 in DNA: TGTGCCAGCAGCCCGTGGACAGGCTATGGCTACACCTTC. Its protein product is CASSPWTGYGYTF.

J is TRBJ2-3 and V is TRBV5-6; 10 positions agree with TRBD2. This CDR3 is 18 amino acids long. J gave up 4 bases and V 2 bases, and 13 bases lay outside the gene matches. Germline V gives CDR1 SGHDT, CDR2 YYEEEE. This chain's CDR3 is CASSFPGTSEFVADTQYF. For the CDR3, the DNA is TGTGCCAGCAGCTTCCCCGGGACTAGCGAGTTTGTGGCAGATACGCAGTATTTT.

CDR3 loop: CSARGTLKDGYTF. CDR3 coding DNA: TGCAGTGCTAGAGGTACTTTGAAGGACGGCTACACCTTC. The genes are TRBV20-1 and TRBJ1-2; D gene ambiguous. V gave up 1 base and J gave up 8 bases, with 14 bases separating them. Per germline, CDR1 DFQATT and CDR2 SNEGSKA (reference sequence). The CDR3 covers 13 residues.

This chain uses TRBV15 with TRBJ1-1; D remains ambiguous. This CDR3 is built from 12 residues. V lost 0 bases, J lost 11 bases, and 10 bases lay in between. The germline CDR1 and CDR2 sequences are LNHNV and YYDKDF (reference sequence). CDR3 nucleotide sequence: TGTGCCACCAGCAGAGATATGGGGTTGGCTTTCTTT. It is translated as CATSRDMGLAFF.

This clonotype was picked up a small number of times. The CDR3 region has the DNA TGTGCCAGCAGCTCCCAAGGGACCGGGGAGCTGTTTTTT. It translates to CASSSQGTGELFF. The chain is built from TRBV7-2 and TRBJ2-2, with D unresolved. CDR1 and CDR2 (germline): SGHTA, FQGNSA. Trimming stripped 4 bases from V and 5 bases from J, with 8 bases between. The CDR3 loop spans 13 amino acids.

This clonotype was seen only a few times. The rearrangement joins TRBV12-3 or TRBV12-4 to TRBJ2-4; 7 nucleotides agree with TRBD1. V lost 4 bases to trimming and J lost 13 bases; unmatched junction nucleotides: 16. The CDR3 extends over 15 amino acids. In DNA, the CDR3 is TGTGCCAGCAGTTCCTCCCCGGGACAGCTTATGGAGCAGTACTTC. Amino acid sequence: CASSSSPGQLMEQYF.

J is TRBJ1-2 and V is TRBV4-1; the match to TRBD1 covers 7 bases. The CDR3 contains 16 residues. Germline V lookup: CDR1 MGHRA, CDR2 YSYEKL. The V segment lost 3 bases and the J segment 5 bases; nucleotides outside the gene matches: 12. The CDR3 loop is CASSQATGAEIYGYTF. In DNA, the CDR3 is TGCGCCAGCAGCCAGGCTACAGGGGCCGAGATTTATGGCTACACCTTC.

The chain is built from TRBV20-1 and TRBJ1-6; no definite D call. CDR1 and CDR2 (germline): DFQATT, SNEGSKA (reference sequence). V lost 0 bases and J 7 bases, leaving 7 bases between the germline ends. The CDR3 spans 13 residues. CDR3: CSARDWWNSPLHF. Written as DNA, the CDR3 is TGCAGTGCTAGAGATTGGTGGAATTCACCCCTCCACTTT.

This clonotype was detected many times. V usage is TRBV4-3 and J usage is TRBJ2-3; D ambiguous. V lost 0 bases and J lost 3, with 7 bases in between. The CDR3 sequence is 14 residues long. From germline, CDR1 is LGHNA and CDR2 YSLEER. CDR3 bases: TGCGCCAGCAGCCAAGAGTTGGCGACAGATACGCAGTATTTT. This sequence encodes CASSQELATDTQYF.

This chain links TRBV12-3 or TRBV12-4 with TRBJ2-7; weak D call: TRBD2 (5 bases). The CDR3 covers 13 residues. The V gene lost 5 bases and the J gene lost 2 bases, with 10 bases spanning the gap. CDR3 sequence: CASSVRATYEQYF. In nucleotides, the CDR3 is TGTGCCAGCAGTGTGAGGGCTACCTACGAGCAGTACTTC.

The genes are TRBV6-5 and TRBJ1-4; TRBD1 matches at 7 bases. There are 18 residues in the CDR3. The trim removed 0 bases at V and 7 bases at J, leaving 14 bases unmatched. From germline, CDR1 is MNHEY and CDR2 SVGAGI. The CDR3 sequence: CASSYSIGPMSGGEKLFF. The DNA for the CDR3 is TGTGCCAGCAGTTACTCCATCGGCCCCATGTCAGGGGGTGAAAAACTGTTTTTT.

The V call is TRBV29-1, the J call TRBJ1-1, with D hard to call. From germline, CDR1 is SQVTM and CDR2 ANQGSEA. This CDR3 spans 14 amino acids. In DNA, the CDR3 is TGCGGCGGTGGTAATAGATACCTGAACACTGAAGCTTTCTTT. Its translation: CGGGNRYLNTEAFF.

This clonotype has just a few counts. The CDR3, as DNA: TGTGCCAGCAGCTTGAACGCCTACAATGAGCAGTTCTTC. This sequence encodes CASSLNAYNEQFF. The genes are TRBV11-3 and TRBJ2-1, with unresolved D. The CDR3 loop spans 13 amino acids. Between the trimmed V and J ends, which lost 3 bases and 2 bases, there was a span of 5 bases. Per germline, CDR1 SGHNT and CDR2 YENEEA. Looking up the rest from reference TRBV11-3 and TRBJ2-1 gives the full variable domain: EAGVVQSPRYKIIEKKQPVAFWCNPISGHNTLYWYLQNLGQGPELLIRYENEEAVDDSQLPKDRFSAERLKGVDSTLKIQPAELGDSAVYLCASSLNAYNEQFFGPGTRLTVL.

The chain recombines TRBV21-1 with TRBJ2-2; the table's D call, TRBD1, has no DNA check behind it. TRBV21-1 has pseudogene status. This CDR3 is built from 17 residues. As DNA, the CDR3 is TGTGCCAGCAGCAAAGGGGACAGATACTCGAACACCGGGGAGCTGTTTTTT. Protein product: CASSKGDRYSNTGELFF.

This clonotype was seen only a few times. V usage is TRBV12-3 or TRBV12-4 and J usage is TRBJ2-3; a weak D match, TRBD1 (5 bases). V was cut by 7 bases and J by 6 bases, with 17 bases left in between. This CDR3 is built from 14 residues. Here the CDR3 reads CASTPWGLTDTQYF. In DNA, the CDR3 is TGTGCCAGCACCCCCTGGGGCCTTACGGATACGCAGTATTTT.

The chain links TRBV27 to TRBJ2-4; possibly TRBD1 or TRBD2 for D (5 bases each). The V gene's germline CDR1 is MNHEY and CDR2 SMNVEV (reference sequence). This CDR3 is 14 amino acids long. Trimming took 5 bases from V and 13 from J, leaving 21 bases between them. The CDR3 reads CASSPTGTVYEQYF. CDR3 sequence (DNA): TGTGCCAGCAGTCCCACCGGGACGGTCTATGAGCAGTACTTC.

This clonotype was counted only a few times. The rearrangement uses TRBV4-1 and TRBJ2-7; 10 bases line up with TRBD1. The CDR3 covers 17 residues. Germline-derived CDR1 and CDR2 are MGHRA and YSYEKL. With V trimmed by 0 bases and J by 3 bases, 8 bases remained unmatched. The CDR3, as DNA: TGCGCCAGCAGCCAAGATTTGGGGACAGGGGAACTCTACGAGCAGTACTTC. Translating gives CASSQDLGTGELYEQYF.

The rearrangement uses TRBV20-1 and TRBJ1-2, with D hard to call. This CDR3 has 15 amino acids. From germline, CDR1 is DFQATT and CDR2 SNEGSKA (reference sequence). V gave up 0 bases and J gave up 4 bases, with 15 bases separating them. CDR3 loop: CSAREPDGYFYGYTF. The CDR3 nucleotides read TGCAGTGCTAGAGAACCTGACGGGTACTTCTATGGCTACACCTTC.

The chain links TRBV6-1 to TRBJ1-6; possibly TRBD1 for D (6 bases). Deletions cut 4 bases from V and 5 bases from J, with 18 bases between. This CDR3 is 17 amino acids long. Germline CDR1 is MNHNS and CDR2 is SASEGT. This CDR3 reads CASSASRQVWDNSPLHF. DNA for the CDR3: TGTGCCAGCAGTGCAAGTAGACAGGTTTGGGATAATTCACCCCTCCACTTT.

J is TRBJ2-7 and V is TRBV28; D uncertain. Trimming pared 8 bases from V and 1 base from J, leaving 12 bases between. Germline V lookup: CDR1 MDHEN, CDR2 SYDVKM. CDR3 length equals 13 residues. The CDR3 here is CASGKGQSYEQYF. The CDR3 DNA reads TGTGCCAGCGGAAAGGGCCAATCCTACGAGCAGTACTTC.

This chain joins TRBV27 and TRBJ2-7, with 8 positions matching TRBD1. This CDR3 has 15 residues. Germline loops: CDR1 MNHEY, CDR2 SMNVEV (reference sequence). V dropped 5 bases and J dropped 4; count of bases not matched to a gene: 10. The CDR3 nucleotides are TGTGCCAGCAGTGTAACACAGGGGGTTGAATACGAGCAGTACTTC. This translates into CASSVTQGVEYEQYF.

The rearrangement links TRBV29-1 to TRBJ2-3; D not resolved. From germline, CDR1 is SQVTM and CDR2 ANQGSEA. This CDR3 region has 14 residues. The V gene lost 1 base and the J gene lost 8 bases, with 16 bases spanning the gap. In DNA form, the CDR3 reads TGCAGCGTTGAAGTAGGGAATCGCGAAGGTACGCAGTATTTT. Residues: CSVEVGNREGTQYF.